The 31 T cell receptor beta chains presented below share a single source sample, sequenced in a study of Ad26.COV2.S vaccination and SARS-CoV-2 variants. Treatment denoted: about 20 received Ad26.COV2.S at low or high dose, single or two shots; roughly five received placebo; per-sample allocation not given. Following the first vaccine or placebo injection, samples were taken on day 63. The data were produced by immunoSEQ multiplex PCR, yet TCRdb's version contains in-frame clones alone and is incomplete. The data contain 250,000 to 300,000 clones, around 87% of them singletons. Sequenced material: peripheral blood, taken in a trial of Ad26.COV2.S vaccine versus placebo. These TCRs come from a person between 18 and 59 years old who received the Ad26.COV2.S COVID-19 vaccine or a placebo.

The CDR3 DNA is TGTGCCAGCAGCCCGACCCTGACTAGCGGGAGGGAGAAGCAGTACTTC. It yields the protein CASSPTLTSGREKQYF. The rearrangement joins TRBV3-1 (or the pseudogene TRBV3-2) to TRBJ2-7; TRBD2 matches at 14 bases. This CDR3 comprises 16 residues. CDR1 is LGHDT and CDR2 is YNNKEL in the germline V gene (reference sequence). V lost 4 bases and J lost 8; bases outside the gene matches: 10.

V usage is TRBV28 and J usage is TRBJ2-2, with TRBD2 matching 7 bases. Unmatched junction bases numbered 15, after V lost 2 bases and J lost 0 bases. There are 20 residues in the CDR3. Germline CDR1 and CDR2: MDHEN and SYDVKM. CDR3 DNA: TGTGCCAGCAGTTTAAATCTCCGCCCCCTAGCGGCTCCGAACACCGGGGAGCTGTTTTTT. This encodes CASSLNLRPLAAPNTGELFF.

This clone was detected only once. The rearrangement links TRBV6-5 to TRBJ2-3, with D uncertain. The CDR3 is made up of 13 amino acids. V lost 2 bases and J lost 5, with 8 bases in between. Germline V lookup: CDR1 MNHEY, CDR2 SVGAGI. The CDR3 loop reads CASSYVLGDTQYF. CDR3 nucleotides: TGTGCCAGCAGTTACGTCCTCGGAGATACGCAGTATTTT.

The chain links TRBV28 to TRBJ2-3; 7 nucleotides agree with TRBD2. The CDR3 consists of 16 residues. The trim removed 8 bases at V and 3 bases at J, leaving 14 bases unmatched. Germline assignment: CDR1 MDHEN and CDR2 SYDVKM. DNA for the CDR3: TGTGCCAGCGTCGTGGGCGGGAGAAGGTCGACAGATACGCAGTATTTT. This gives the protein CASVVGGRRSTDTQYF.

In its sample, this clone was seen once. The chain is built from TRBV13 and TRBJ1-1; D remains ambiguous. V lost 1 base, J lost 3 bases, and 9 bases lay in between. Germline-derived CDR1 and CDR2 are PRHDT and FYEKMQ (reference sequence). This CDR3 has 14 amino acids. CDR3 protein: CASSLEGKDTEAFF. The CDR3, as DNA: TGTGCCAGCAGCTTAGAAGGGAAGGACACTGAAGCTTTCTTT.

The rearrangement links TRBV2 to TRBJ2-3; D might be TRBD2 (6 bases). The CDR3 consists of 17 residues. Trimming removed 1 base at V and 2 bases at J, with 16 bases between. Germline assignment: CDR1 SNHLY and CDR2 FYNNEI. The CDR3 here is CASSEDSQTRFTDTQYF. CDR3 DNA sequence: TGTGCCAGCAGTGAAGATAGTCAGACTAGATTCACAGATACGCAGTATTTT.

In this sample, this clone turned up once. This chain links TRBV29-1 with TRBJ2-2; TRBD2 is a possible D gene (5 bases). The germline V gene encodes CDR1 SQVTM and CDR2 ANQGSEA. The CDR3 length is 14 residues. V gave up 6 bases and J gave up 1 base, with 12 bases separating them. The CDR3 reads CSVYSGLNTGELFF. The CDR3 DNA is TGCAGCGTCTACAGTGGACTGAACACCGGGGAGCTGTTTTTT.

This chain uses TRBV5-6 with TRBJ1-1; D is uncertain. V dropped 4 bases and J dropped 3 bases, with 7 bases sitting between them. Germline V gene data show CDR1 as SGHDT and CDR2 as YYEEEE. The CDR3 totals 12 residues. The CDR3 loop is CASSLRDTEAFF. The CDR3 region has the DNA TGTGCCAGCAGCCTGAGGGACACTGAAGCTTTCTTT. The complete variable domain, with remaining parts taken from reference TRBV5-6 and TRBJ1-1, reads DAGVTQSPTHLIKTRGQQVTLRCSPKSGHDTVSWYQQALGQGPQFIFQYYEEEERQRGNFPDRFSGHQFPNYSSELNVNALLLGDSALYLCASSLRDTEAFFGQGTRLTVV.

This chain connects TRBV29-1 to TRBJ2-5; TRBD2 might be the D (6 bases). The germline V gene has CDR1 SQVTM and CDR2 ANQGSEA. V was pared by 2 bases and J by 5 bases, with 12 bases between. The length of the CDR3 is 13 residues. The CDR3 DNA reads as TGCAGCGTTGAAAAGGGACTCCAGGAGACCCAGTACTTC. It specifies CSVEKGLQETQYF.

This clone was observed a single time. V usage is TRBV3-1 (or the pseudogene TRBV3-2) and J usage is TRBJ2-5; D is undetermined. Germline V gene sequence: CDR1 LGHDT, CDR2 YNNKEL (reference sequence). This CDR3 has 14 amino acids. The germline V and J ends were trimmed by 0 bases and 4 bases, with 9 bases remaining between them. CDR3 bases: TGTGCCAGCAGCCAAGATCTCGGGTCAGAGACCCAGTACTTC. Residues: CASSQDLGSETQYF.

This chain joins TRBV6-1 and TRBJ1-2; TRBD1 matches 7 bases. V shed 6 bases and J 2 bases; nucleotides not matched to a gene: 3. The germline V gene has CDR1 MNHNS and CDR2 SASEGT. CDR3 length equals 13 residues. CDR3 sequence: CASSLTGNYGYTF. The CDR3 DNA follows: TGTGCCAGCAGCCTGACAGGGAACTATGGCTACACCTTC.

V and J are TRBV5-1 and TRBJ1-2; D is undetermined. V gave up 1 base and J gave up 5 bases, with 9 bases separating them. Looked up from germline, CDR1 is SGHRS and CDR2 is YFSETQ. This CDR3 spans 13 amino acids. The CDR3 DNA sequence: TGCGCCAGCAGCTTGTTCAGTACTTATGGCTACACCTTC. Its protein product is CASSLFSTYGYTF. The entire variable domain, with the rest obtained from reference TRBV5-1 and TRBJ1-2, is as follows: KAGVTQTPRYLIKTRGQQVTLSCSPISGHRSVSWYQQTPGQGLQFLFEYFSETQRNKGNFPGRFSGRQFSNSRSEMNVSTLELGDSALYLCASSLFSTYGYTFGSGTRLTVV.

This clone came up once. The chain carries TRBV4-1 and TRBJ2-5; 13 positions match TRBD2. The ends lost 4 bases at V and 4 bases at J; junction bases unmatched: 0. In germline, CDR1 is MGHRA, CDR2 YSYEKL. The CDR3 has 14 amino acids. CDR3 sequence: CASSRLAGGETQYF. CDR3 bases: TGCGCCAGCAGCCGACTAGCGGGAGGAGAGACCCAGTACTTC.

The chain recombines TRBV7-9 with TRBJ1-5, with D tentatively TRBD1 (5 bases). The CDR3 covers 15 residues. From germline, CDR1 is SEHNR and CDR2 FQNEAQ (reference sequence). Trimming took 4 bases from V and 3 from J, leaving 13 bases between them. Here the CDR3 reads CASSSDDRPNQPQHF. As DNA, the CDR3 is TGTGCCAGCAGCTCCGATGACAGACCCAATCAGCCCCAGCATTTT.

The V gene is TRBV5-1, the J gene TRBJ2-7, with a possible D match to TRBD1 (6 bases). Germline lookup yields CDR1 SGHRS and CDR2 YFSETQ. CDR3 length: 14 residues. Trimming removed 5 bases at V and 5 bases at J, with 17 bases between. The DNA for the CDR3 is TGCGCCAGCAGGGGCGAGGGACACCGGGACGAGCAGTACTTC. It is translated as CASRGEGHRDEQYF.

The V call is TRBV9, the J call TRBJ2-3; 9 positions match TRBD2. Germline-derived CDR1 and CDR2 are SGDLS and YYNGEE. J gave up 3 bases and V 0 bases, and 2 bases lay outside the gene matches. The CDR3 consists of 15 residues. CDR3 nucleotide sequence: TGTGCCAGCAGCGTAGGGCTAGCGGGGACAGATACGCAGTATTTT. Translation gives CASSVGLAGTDTQYF.

The CDR3 reads CASLGGPTSTDTQYF. The CDR3 DNA reads TGCGCCTCGTTGGGGGGTCCAACAAGCACAGATACGCAGTATTTT. This chain connects TRBV29-1 to TRBJ2-3; maybe TRBD2 (6 bases). The germline gives CDR1 SQVTM, CDR2 ANQGSEA. The CDR3 totals 15 residues.

This rearrangement joins TRBV12-3 or TRBV12-4 to TRBJ1-6; 7 bases agree with TRBD1. This CDR3 has 12 amino acids. V shed 7 bases and J 10 bases; nucleotides not matched to a gene: 4. This chain's CDR3 is CASTTGASPLHF. CDR3 bases: TGTGCCAGCACCACAGGGGCCTCACCCCTCCACTTT.

This chain links TRBV5-1 with TRBJ2-5; 7 bases agree with TRBD1. CDR3 length: 16 residues. CDR1 is SGHRS and CDR2 is YFSETQ in the germline V gene. V lost 4 bases to trimming and J lost 7 bases; unmatched junction nucleotides: 16. The CDR3 DNA is TGCGCCAGCAGCCAGCCTGGGGACAGCTTAGTGGGGACCCAGTACTTC. Encoded protein: CASSQPGDSLVGTQYF.

This chain links TRBV7-3 with TRBJ2-1, with D tentatively TRBD1 (6 bases). The CDR3 totals 14 residues. V dropped 3 bases and J dropped 6 bases, with 12 bases sitting between them. CDR1 and CDR2 (germline): SGHTA, FQGTGA. In nucleotides, the CDR3 is TGTGCCAGCAGCTTTTCCGGGACACTCAATGAGCAGTTCTTC. Translation: CASSFSGTLNEQFF.

The rearrangement uses TRBV12-3 or TRBV12-4 and TRBJ1-5; D remains ambiguous. V shed 7 bases and J shed 6 bases, with 10 bases lying between them. This CDR3 has 12 residues. The CDR3 nucleotides read TGTGCCAGCAAAAATCGGGGTCAGCCCCAGCATTTT. Its protein product is CASKNRGQPQHF.

A few counts support this clone. V gene TRBV11-2 combines with J gene TRBJ2-2, with D perhaps TRBD2 (6 bases). The length of the CDR3 is 14 residues. Per the germline V gene, CDR1 is SGHAT and CDR2 is FQNNGV. V was trimmed by 0 bases and J by 5 bases, leaving 7 bases between them. CDR3 sequence: CASSLDAGTGELFF. CDR3 nucleotide sequence: TGTGCCAGCAGCTTAGATGCGGGGACCGGGGAGCTGTTTTTT.

The J gene is TRBJ2-7, the V gene TRBV10-3, with 8 bases that match TRBD2. The germline V gene encodes CDR1 ENHRY and CDR2 SYGVKD. The CDR3 has 14 amino acids. V lost 3 bases to trimming and J lost 4 bases; unmatched junction nucleotides: 5. The CDR3 region is CAISENGRAYEQYF. The CDR3 nucleotides are TGTGCCATCAGTGAAAACGGGAGGGCTTACGAGCAGTACTTC.

CDR3 coding DNA: TGTGCCAGCAGTGCCGCCTTCGTCAGGGCCTACGAGCAGTACTTC. It codes for CASSAAFVRAYEQYF. This rearrangement joins TRBV2 to TRBJ2-7, with TRBD1 as a possible D gene (5 bases). V was clipped by 4 bases and J by 2 bases, with 15 bases between them. The CDR3 loop spans 15 amino acids. CDR1 is SNHLY, CDR2 FYNNEI, per germline.

V and J are TRBV18 and TRBJ1-3, with a weak D call TRBD1 (6 bases). The germline CDR1 and CDR2 sequences are KGHSH and LQKENI. The CDR3 has 16 amino acids. Trimming left V 2 bases short and J 0 bases short, with 11 bases between. The CDR3 nucleotides read TGTGCCAGCTCACCAGGACAGAGAATCTCTGGAAACACCATATATTTT. It specifies CASSPGQRISGNTIYF.

The chain has TRBV4-3 and TRBJ1-2; possible D gene TRBD1, 5 bases. The CDR3 has 16 residues. The germline CDR1 and CDR2 sequences are LGHNA and YSLEER. Deletions cut 4 bases from V and 0 bases from J, with 15 bases between. The DNA of the CDR3 is TGCGCCAGCAGCCCCATGAAGGGGCCTACTAACTATGGCTACACCTTC. Encoded protein: CASSPMKGPTNYGYTF.

A few counts support this clone. V usage is TRBV25-1 and J usage is TRBJ1-2; D not resolved. This CDR3 is 12 amino acids long. Trimming pared 6 bases from V and 2 bases from J, leaving 7 bases between. Germline V gene sequence: CDR1 MGHDK, CDR2 SYGVNS. The CDR3 sequence is CASRAQNYGYTF. In DNA form, the CDR3 reads TGTGCCAGCAGAGCCCAAAACTATGGCTACACCTTC.

This chain uses TRBV27 with TRBJ1-1; D not resolved. The V gene lost 6 bases and the J gene lost 4 bases, with 6 bases spanning the gap. Germline V lookup: CDR1 MNHEY, CDR2 SMNVEV (reference sequence). The length of the CDR3 is 11 residues. The CDR3 DNA sequence: TGTGCCAGCAGAGGAGGCACTGAAGCTTTCTTT. It is translated as CASRGGTEAFF.

This rearrangement joins TRBV5-4 to TRBJ1-1; 7 positions agree with TRBD1. The CDR3 totals 14 residues. From germline, CDR1 is SGHNT and CDR2 YYREEE (reference sequence). The trim removed 4 bases at V and 0 bases at J, leaving 3 bases unmatched. CDR3 in DNA: TGTGCCAGCAGCCGGGACAGTATGAACACTGAAGCTTTCTTT. Protein sequence: CASSRDSMNTEAFF. The whole variable domain, filled in from reference TRBV5-4 and TRBJ1-1, reads ETGVTQSPTHLIKTRGQQVTLRCSSQSGHNTVSWYQQALGQGPQFIFQYYREEENGRGNFPPRFSGLQFPNYSSELNVNALELDDSALYLCASSRDSMNTEAFFGQGTRLTVV.

The chain employs TRBV19 and TRBJ2-2; possible D gene TRBD2, 6 bases. CDR3 length: 15 residues. Germline-derived CDR1 and CDR2 are LNHDA and SQIVND (reference sequence). V was trimmed by 6 bases and J by 5 bases, leaving 16 bases between them. The CDR3 spells CASRPTGTSTGELFF. CDR3 in DNA: TGTGCCAGTAGGCCTACCGGGACTTCTACCGGGGAGCTGTTTTTT.

The chain employs TRBV10-2 and TRBJ2-3, with a weak D call TRBD1 (5 bases). The CDR3 length is 14 residues. Deletions cut 8 bases from V and 3 bases from J, with 15 bases between. Germline V gene lookup returns CDR1 WSHSY and CDR2 SAAADI. The CDR3 reads CASLDKRGTDTQYF. CDR3 sequence (DNA): TGCGCCAGCCTAGACAAAAGGGGAACAGATACGCAGTATTTT.